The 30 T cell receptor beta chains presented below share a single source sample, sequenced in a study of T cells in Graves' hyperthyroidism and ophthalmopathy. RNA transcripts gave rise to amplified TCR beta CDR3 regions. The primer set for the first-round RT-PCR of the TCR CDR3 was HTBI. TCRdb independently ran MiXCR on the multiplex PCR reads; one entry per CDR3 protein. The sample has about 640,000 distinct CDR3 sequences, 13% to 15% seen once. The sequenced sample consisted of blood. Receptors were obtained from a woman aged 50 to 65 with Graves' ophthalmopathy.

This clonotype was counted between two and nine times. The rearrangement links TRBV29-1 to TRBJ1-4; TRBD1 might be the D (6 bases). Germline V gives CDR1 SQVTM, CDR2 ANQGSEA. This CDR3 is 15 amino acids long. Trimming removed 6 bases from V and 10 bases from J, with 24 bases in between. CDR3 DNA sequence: TGCAGCGTCAGCCCTCAGGGGCCGCCCAGTCGAAAACTGTTTTTT. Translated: CSVSPQGPPSRKLFF.

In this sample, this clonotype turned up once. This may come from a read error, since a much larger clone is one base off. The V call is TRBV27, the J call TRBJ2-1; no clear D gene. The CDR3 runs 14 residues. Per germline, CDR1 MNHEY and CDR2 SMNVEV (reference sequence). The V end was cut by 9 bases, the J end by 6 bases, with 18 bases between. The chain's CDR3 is CASGVSQAFNEQFF. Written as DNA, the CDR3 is TGTGCCAGTGGGGTATCTCAGGCCTTCAATGAGCAGTTCTTC.

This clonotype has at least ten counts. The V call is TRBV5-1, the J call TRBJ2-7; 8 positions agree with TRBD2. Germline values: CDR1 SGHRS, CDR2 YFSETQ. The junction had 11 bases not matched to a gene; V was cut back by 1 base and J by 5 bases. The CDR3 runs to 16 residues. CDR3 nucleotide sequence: TGCGCCAGCAGCTTGAATCGGGGCCTAGCGGGTAACGAGCAGTACTTC. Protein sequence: CASSLNRGLAGNEQYF.

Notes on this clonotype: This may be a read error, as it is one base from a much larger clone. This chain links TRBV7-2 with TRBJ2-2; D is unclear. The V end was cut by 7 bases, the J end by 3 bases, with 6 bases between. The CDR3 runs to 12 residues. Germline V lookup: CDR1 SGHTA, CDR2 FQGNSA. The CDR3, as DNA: TGTGCCAGCACCGGGCACACCGGGGAGCTGTTTTTT. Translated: CASTGHTGELFF.

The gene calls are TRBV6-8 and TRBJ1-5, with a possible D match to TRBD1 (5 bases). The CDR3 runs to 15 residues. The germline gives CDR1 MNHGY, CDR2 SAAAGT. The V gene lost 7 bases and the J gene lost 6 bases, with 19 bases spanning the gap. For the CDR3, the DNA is TGTGCCAGCACAGTTTCCCAGGGATTGGTTCAGCCCCAGCATTTT. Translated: CASTVSQGLVQPQHF.

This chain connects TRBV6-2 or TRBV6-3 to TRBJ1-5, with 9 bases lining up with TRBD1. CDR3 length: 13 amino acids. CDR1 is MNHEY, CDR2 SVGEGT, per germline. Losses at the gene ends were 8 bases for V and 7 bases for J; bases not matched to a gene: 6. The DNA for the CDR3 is TGTGCCAGCGAACAGGGGGCATTGCAGCCCCAGCATTTT. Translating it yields CASEQGALQPQHF.

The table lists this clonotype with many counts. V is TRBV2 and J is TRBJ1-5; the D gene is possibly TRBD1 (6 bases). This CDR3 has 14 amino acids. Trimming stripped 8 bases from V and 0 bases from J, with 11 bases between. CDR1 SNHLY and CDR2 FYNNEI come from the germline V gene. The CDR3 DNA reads TGTGCCAGCCGGGGACACAATAGCAATCAGCCCCAGCATTTT. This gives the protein CASRGHNSNQPQHF.

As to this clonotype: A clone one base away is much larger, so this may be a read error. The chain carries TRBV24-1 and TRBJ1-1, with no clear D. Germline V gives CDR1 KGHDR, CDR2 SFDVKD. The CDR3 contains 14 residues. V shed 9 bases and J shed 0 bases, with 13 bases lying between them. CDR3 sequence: CATCGTGMNTEAFF. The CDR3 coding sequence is TGTGCCACCTGTGGCACCGGGATGAACACTGAAGCTTTCTTT.

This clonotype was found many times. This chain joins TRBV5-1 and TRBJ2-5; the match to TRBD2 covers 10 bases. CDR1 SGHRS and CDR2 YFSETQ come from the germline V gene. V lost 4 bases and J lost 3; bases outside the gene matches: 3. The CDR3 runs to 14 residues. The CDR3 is CASSAGLAEETQYF. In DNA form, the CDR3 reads TGCGCCAGCAGCGCCGGACTAGCGGAAGAGACCCAGTACTTC.

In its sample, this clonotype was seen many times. This chain's CDR3 is CASSGGTVTEAFF. The CDR3 DNA reads as TGCGCCAGCAGCGGCGGGACGGTCACTGAAGCTTTCTTT. V usage is TRBV5-1 and J usage is TRBJ1-1; a possible D gene is TRBD1 (5 bases). The CDR3 is 13 amino acids. Germline V CDR1 and CDR2: SGHRS, YFSETQ. V was clipped by 4 bases and J by 4 bases, with 11 bases between them.

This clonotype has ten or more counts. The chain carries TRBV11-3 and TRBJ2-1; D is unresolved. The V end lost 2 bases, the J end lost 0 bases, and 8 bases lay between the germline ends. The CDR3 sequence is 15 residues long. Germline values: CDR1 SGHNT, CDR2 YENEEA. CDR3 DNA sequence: TGTGCCAGCAGCTTAATGAGAAGCTCCTACAATGAGCAGTTCTTC. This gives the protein CASSLMRSSYNEQFF.

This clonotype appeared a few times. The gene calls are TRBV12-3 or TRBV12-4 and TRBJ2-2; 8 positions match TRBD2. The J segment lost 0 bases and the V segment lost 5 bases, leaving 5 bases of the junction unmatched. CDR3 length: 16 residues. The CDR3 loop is CASSLNGGANTGELFF. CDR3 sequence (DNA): TGTGCCAGCAGTCTTAACGGGGGGGCGAACACCGGGGAGCTGTTTTTT.

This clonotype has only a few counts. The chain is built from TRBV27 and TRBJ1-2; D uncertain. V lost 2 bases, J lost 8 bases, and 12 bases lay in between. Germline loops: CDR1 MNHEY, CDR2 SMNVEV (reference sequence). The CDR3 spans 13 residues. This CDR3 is CASSLRDSGGYTF. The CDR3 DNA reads TGTGCCAGCAGTTTACGAGATTCGGGCGGCTACACCTTC.

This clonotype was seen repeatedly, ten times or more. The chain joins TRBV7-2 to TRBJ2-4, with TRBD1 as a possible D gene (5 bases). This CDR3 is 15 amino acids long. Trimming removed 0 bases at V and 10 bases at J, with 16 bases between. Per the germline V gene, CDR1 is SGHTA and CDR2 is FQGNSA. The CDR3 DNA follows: TGTGCCAGCAGCTTAGCGCGTGACGGTCCAGGGATTCAGTACTTC. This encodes CASSLARDGPGIQYF.

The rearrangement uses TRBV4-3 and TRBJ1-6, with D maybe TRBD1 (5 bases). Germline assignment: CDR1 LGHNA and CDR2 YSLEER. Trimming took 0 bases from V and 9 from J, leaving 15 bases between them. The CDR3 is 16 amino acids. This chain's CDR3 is CASSQDRPGGGSPLHF. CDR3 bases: TGCGCCAGCAGCCAAGATCGCCCCGGGGGTGGTTCACCCCTCCACTTT.

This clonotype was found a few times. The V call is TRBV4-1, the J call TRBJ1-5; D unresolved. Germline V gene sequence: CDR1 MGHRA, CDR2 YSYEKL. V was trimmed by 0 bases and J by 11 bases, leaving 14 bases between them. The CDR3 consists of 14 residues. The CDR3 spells CASSQDLSGKTQHF. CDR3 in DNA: TGCGCCAGCAGCCAAGATCTTTCAGGAAAGACCCAGCATTTT.

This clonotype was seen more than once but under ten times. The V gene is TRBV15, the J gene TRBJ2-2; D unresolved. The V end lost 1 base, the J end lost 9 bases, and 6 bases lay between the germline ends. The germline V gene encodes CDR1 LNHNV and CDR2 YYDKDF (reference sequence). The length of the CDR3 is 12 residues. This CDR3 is CATSRGSRELFF. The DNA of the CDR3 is TGTGCCACCAGCAGAGGGTCGCGGGAGCTGTTTTTT.

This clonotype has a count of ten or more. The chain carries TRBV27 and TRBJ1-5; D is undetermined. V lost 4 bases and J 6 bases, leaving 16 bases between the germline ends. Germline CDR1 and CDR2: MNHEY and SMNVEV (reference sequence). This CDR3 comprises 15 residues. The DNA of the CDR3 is TGTGCCAGCAGTTCGTCGTGGGGTCTCAGTCAGCCCCAGCATTTT. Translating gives CASSSSWGLSQPQHF.

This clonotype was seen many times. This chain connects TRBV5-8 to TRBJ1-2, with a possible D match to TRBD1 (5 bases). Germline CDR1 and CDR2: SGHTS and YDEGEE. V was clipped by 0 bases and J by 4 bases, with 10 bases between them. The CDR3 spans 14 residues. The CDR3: CASSLGDVFYGYTF. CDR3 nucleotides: TGTGCCAGCAGCTTGGGGGACGTGTTCTATGGCTACACCTTC. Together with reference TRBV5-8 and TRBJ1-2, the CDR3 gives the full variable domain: EAGVTQSPTHLIKTRGQQATLRCSPISGHTSVYWYQQALGLGLQFLLWYDEGEERNRGNFPPRFSGRQFPNYSSELNVNALELEDSALYLCASSLGDVFYGYTFGSGTRLTVV.

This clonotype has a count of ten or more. The CDR3 region is CASSDTSGTISYNEQFF. In nucleotides, the CDR3 is TGTGCCAGCTCTGACACCTCCGGGACCATCTCCTACAATGAGCAGTTCTTC. The V gene is TRBV18, the J gene TRBJ2-1; D is possibly TRBD1 or TRBD2 (5 bases each). Germline-derived CDR1 and CDR2 are KGHSH and LQKENI. The V gene lost 6 bases and the J gene lost 0 bases, with 18 bases spanning the gap. The CDR3 covers 17 residues. Supplemented by reference TRBV18 and TRBJ2-1, the full variable domain reads NAGVMQNPRHLVRRRGQEARLRCSPMKGHSHVYWYRQLPEEGLKFMVYLQKENIIDESGMPKERFSAEFPKEGPSILRIQQVVRGDSAAYFCASSDTSGTISYNEQFFGPGTRLTVL.

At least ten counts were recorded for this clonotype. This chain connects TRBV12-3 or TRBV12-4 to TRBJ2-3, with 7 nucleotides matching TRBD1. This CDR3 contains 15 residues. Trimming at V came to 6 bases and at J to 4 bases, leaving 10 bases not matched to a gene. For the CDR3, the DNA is TGTGCCAGCAGCGCGAGAGGGGGCGCGTCAGATACGCAGTATTTT. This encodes CASSARGGASDTQYF.

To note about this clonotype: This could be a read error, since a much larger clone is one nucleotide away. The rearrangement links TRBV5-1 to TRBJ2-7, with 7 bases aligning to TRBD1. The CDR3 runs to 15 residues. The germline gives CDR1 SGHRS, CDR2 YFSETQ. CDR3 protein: CASSSRDRNPYEQNF. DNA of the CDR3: TGCGCCAGCAGCAGCCGGGACAGAAATCCCTACGAGCAGAACTTC.

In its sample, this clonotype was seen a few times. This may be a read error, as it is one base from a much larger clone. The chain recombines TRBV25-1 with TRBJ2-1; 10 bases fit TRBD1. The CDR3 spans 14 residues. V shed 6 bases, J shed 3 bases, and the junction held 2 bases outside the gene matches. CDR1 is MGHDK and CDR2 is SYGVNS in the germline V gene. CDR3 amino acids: CASRGDRGYNEQFF. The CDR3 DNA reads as TGTGCCAGCAGGGGGGACAGGGGCTACAATGAGCAGTTCTTC.

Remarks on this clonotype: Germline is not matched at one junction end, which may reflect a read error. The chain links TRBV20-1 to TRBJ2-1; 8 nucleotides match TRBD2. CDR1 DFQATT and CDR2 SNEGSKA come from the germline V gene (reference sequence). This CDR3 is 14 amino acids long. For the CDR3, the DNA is TGCAGTGCTAGACCCGGGAGGGCCCTCAATGAGCGGTTCTTC. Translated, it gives CSARPGRALNERFF.

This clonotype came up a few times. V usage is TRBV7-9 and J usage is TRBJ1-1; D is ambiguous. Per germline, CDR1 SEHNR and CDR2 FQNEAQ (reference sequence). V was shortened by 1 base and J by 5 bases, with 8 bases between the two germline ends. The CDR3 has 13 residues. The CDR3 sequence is CASSLGFQTEAFF. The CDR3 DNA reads TGTGCCAGCAGCTTAGGGTTTCAAACTGAAGCTTTCTTT.

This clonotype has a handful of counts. The CDR3 spells CASRAGTGTHNEQYF. The DNA for the CDR3 is TGTGCCAGCAGGGCTGGGACAGGGACCCACAATGAGCAGTACTTC. V and J are TRBV6-2 or TRBV6-3 and TRBJ2-1, with 9 bases identical to TRBD1. The last part of the DNA fits TRBJ2-7 better; the J call may be wrong. Germline assignment: CDR1 MNHEY and CDR2 SVGEGT. The CDR3 consists of 15 residues.

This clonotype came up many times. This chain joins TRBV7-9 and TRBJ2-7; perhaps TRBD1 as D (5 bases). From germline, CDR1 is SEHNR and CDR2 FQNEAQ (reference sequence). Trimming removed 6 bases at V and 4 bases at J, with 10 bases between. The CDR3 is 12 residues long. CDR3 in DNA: TGTGCCAGCAGTTCGACAGCTTACGAGCAGTACTTC. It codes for CASSSTAYEQYF.

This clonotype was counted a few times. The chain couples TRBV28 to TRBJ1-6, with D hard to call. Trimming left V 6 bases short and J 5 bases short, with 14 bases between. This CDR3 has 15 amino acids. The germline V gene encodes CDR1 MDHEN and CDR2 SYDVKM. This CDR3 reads CASRPIGGNNSPLHF. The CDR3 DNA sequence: TGTGCCAGCAGACCCATAGGTGGGAATAATTCACCCCTCCACTTT.

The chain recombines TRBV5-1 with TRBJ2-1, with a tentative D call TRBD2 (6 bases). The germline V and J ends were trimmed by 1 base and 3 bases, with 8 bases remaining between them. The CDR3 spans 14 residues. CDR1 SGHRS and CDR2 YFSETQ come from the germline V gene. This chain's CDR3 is CASSLRENYNEQFF. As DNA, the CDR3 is TGCGCCAGCAGCTTGCGGGAGAACTACAATGAGCAGTTCTTC.

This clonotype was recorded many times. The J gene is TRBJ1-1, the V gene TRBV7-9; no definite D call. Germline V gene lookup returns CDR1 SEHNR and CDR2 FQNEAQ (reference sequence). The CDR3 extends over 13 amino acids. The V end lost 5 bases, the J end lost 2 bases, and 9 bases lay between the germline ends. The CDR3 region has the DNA TGTGCCAGCAGCGCACGATTTAACACTGAAGCTTTCTTT. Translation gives CASSARFNTEAFF.